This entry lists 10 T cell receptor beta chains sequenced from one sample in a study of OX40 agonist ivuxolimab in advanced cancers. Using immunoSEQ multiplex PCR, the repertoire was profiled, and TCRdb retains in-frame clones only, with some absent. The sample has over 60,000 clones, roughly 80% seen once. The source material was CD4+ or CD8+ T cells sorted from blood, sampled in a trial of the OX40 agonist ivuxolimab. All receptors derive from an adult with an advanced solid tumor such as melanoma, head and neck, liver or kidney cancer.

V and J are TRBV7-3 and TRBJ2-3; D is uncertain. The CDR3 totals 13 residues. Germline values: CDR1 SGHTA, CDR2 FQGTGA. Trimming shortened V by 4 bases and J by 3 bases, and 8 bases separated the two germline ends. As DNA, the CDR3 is TGTGCCAGCAGCTCTGGAGCGACAGATACGCAGTATTTT. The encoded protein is CASSSGATDTQYF. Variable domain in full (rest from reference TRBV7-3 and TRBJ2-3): GAGVSQTPSNKVTEKGKYVELRCDPISGHTALYWYRQSLGQGPEFLIYFQGTGAADDSGLPNDRFFAVRPEGSVSTLKIQRTERGDSAVYLCASSSGATDTQYFGPGTRLTVL.

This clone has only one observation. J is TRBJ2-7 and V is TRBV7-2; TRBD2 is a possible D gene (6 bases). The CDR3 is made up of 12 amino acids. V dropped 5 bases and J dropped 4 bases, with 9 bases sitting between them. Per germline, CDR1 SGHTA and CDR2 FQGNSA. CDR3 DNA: TGTGCCAGCAGCCAAAGCGGGTACGAGCAGTACTTC. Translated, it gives CASSQSGYEQYF.

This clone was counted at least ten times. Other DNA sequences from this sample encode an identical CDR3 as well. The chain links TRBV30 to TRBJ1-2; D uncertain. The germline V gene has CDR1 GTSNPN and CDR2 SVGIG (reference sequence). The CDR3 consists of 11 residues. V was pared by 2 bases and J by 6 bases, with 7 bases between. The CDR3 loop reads CAWSWENGYTF. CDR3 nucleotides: TGTGCCTGGAGTTGGGAAAATGGCTACACCTTC.

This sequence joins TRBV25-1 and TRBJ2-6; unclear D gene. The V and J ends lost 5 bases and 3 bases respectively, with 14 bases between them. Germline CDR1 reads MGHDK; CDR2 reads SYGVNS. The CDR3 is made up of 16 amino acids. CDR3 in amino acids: CASSPLGQFGANVLTF. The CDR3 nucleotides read TGTGCCAGCAGTCCCTTGGGCCAGTTTGGGGCCAACGTCCTGACTTTC.

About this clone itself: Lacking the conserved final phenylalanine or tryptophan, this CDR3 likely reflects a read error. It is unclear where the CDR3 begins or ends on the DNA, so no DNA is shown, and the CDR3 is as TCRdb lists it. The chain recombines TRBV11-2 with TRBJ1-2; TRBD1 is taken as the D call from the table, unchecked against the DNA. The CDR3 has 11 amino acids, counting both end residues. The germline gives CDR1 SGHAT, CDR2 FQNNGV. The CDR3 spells CASSPGQPQYV.

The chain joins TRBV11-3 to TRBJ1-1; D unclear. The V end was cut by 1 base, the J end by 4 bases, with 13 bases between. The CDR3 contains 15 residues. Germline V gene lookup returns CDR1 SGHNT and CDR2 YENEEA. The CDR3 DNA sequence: TGTGCCAGCAGCTTAGCCATCCCGGGCGGCACTGAAGCTTTCTTT. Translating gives CASSLAIPGGTEAFF.

Here the CDR3 DNA reads TGTGCCTGGAGGGGAGCGGGCTCCTACAATGAGCAGTTCTTC. It is translated as CAWRGAGSYNEQFF. The genes are TRBV30 and TRBJ2-1; D is perhaps TRBD2 (6 bases). This CDR3 is built from 14 residues. The V end lost 3 bases, the J end lost 0 bases, and 9 bases lay between the germline ends. Germline lookup yields CDR1 GTSNPN and CDR2 SVGIG (reference sequence).

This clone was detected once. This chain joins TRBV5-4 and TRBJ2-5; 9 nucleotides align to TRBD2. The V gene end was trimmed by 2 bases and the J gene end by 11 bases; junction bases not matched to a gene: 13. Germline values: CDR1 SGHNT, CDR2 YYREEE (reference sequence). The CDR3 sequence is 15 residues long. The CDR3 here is CASSFRGRAGGEQYF. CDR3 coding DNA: TGTGCCAGCAGCTTCCGCGGGAGGGCCGGTGGGGAGCAGTACTTC.

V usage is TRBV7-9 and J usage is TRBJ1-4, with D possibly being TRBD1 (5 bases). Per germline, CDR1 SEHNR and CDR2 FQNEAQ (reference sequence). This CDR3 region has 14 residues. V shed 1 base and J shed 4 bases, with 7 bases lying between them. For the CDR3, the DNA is TGTGCCAGCAGCTTAGGGGGCTTTAATGAAAAACTGTTTTTT. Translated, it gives CASSLGGFNEKLFF.

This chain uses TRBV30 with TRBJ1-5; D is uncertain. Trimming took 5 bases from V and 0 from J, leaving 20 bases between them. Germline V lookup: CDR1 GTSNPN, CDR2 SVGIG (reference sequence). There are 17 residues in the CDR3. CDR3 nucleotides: TGTGCCTGGGACCGCGGAGGAGGAGGATATAGCAATCAGCCCCAGCATTTT. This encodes CAWDRGGGGYSNQPQHF. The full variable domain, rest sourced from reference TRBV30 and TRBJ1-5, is SQTIHQWPATLVQPVGSPLSLECTVEGTSNPNLYWYRQAAGRGLQLLFYSVGIGQISSEVPQNLSASRPQDRQFILSSKKLLLSDSGFYLCAWDRGGGGYSNQPQHFGDGTRLSIL.